One TCR beta chain is described in this entry. This may come from a read error, since a much larger clone is one base off. These data belong to a study of T-cell reconstitution after alpha-beta-depleted transplantation in children. Preparation of the TCRbeta library involved a method that used unique molecular identifiers. TCRdb re-called the PCR reads with MiXCR, one entry per CDR3 protein. The repertoire holds around 600,000 distinct CDR3 sequences, about 10% seen once, with roughly 4% in the top ten. Germline assignment: CDR1 MDHEN and CDR2 SYDVKM. The CDR3 sequence is 16 residues long. Sample: PBMCs from the stem cell graft donor, taken from the stem cell graft. V gene TRBV28 combines with J gene TRBJ2-7; 8 nucleotides align to TRBD1. The TCR was taken from a human donor who donated a stem cell graft to a child with acute myeloid leukemia. The CDR3 loop is CAGSDPTGTGSYEQYF. The CDR3, as DNA: TGTGCCGGCAGCGACCCGACCGGGACAGGCTCCTACGAGCAGTACTTC.